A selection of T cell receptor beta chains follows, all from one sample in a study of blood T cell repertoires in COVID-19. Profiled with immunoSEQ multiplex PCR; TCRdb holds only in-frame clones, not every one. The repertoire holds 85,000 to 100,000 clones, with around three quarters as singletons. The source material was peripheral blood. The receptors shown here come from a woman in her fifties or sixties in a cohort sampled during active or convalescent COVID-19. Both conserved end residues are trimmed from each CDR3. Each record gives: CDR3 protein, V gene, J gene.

CDR3: ASSFHGTGEHQPQH
V: TRBV19
J: TRBJ1-5

CDR3: ASSMGTVTGELF
V: TRBV19
J: TRBJ2-2

CDR3: AVGNRGPWGYT
V: TRBV28
J: TRBJ1-2

CDR3: ASSPTGMGKLF
V: TRBV6-5
J: TRBJ1-4

CDR3: AWTPGQGGRETQY
V: TRBV30
J: TRBJ2-5

CDR3: ASSLYRVQETQY
V: TRBV5-1
J: TRBJ2-5

CDR3: ASSQAFEPTLH
V: TRBV3-1/TRBV3-2
J: TRBJ1-6

CDR3: ASSGQGYGANVLT
V: TRBV4-3
J: TRBJ2-6

CDR3: ASSPGLAGGPGEQY
V: TRBV5-1
J: TRBJ2-7

CDR3: ASSRSGGAYITDTQY
V: TRBV14
J: TRBJ2-3

CDR3: ASSTDRGFYGYT
V: TRBV9
J: TRBJ1-2

CDR3: ASSPYRTGLAGNTIY
V: TRBV18
J: TRBJ1-3

CDR3: ASSVALGQAQETQY
V: TRBV9
J: TRBJ2-5

CDR3: ASSEGAGANVLT
V: TRBV19
J: TRBJ2-6

CDR3: ASSLVGSPNEKLF
V: TRBV5-1
J: TRBJ1-4

CDR3: ASGGLAGDQF
V: TRBV2
J: TRBJ2-1

CDR3: SAAGTGTYEQY
V: TRBV29-1
J: TRBJ2-7

CDR3: AWTDGQDGRQY
V: TRBV30
J: TRBJ2-7

CDR3: AISDSSGEQY
V: TRBV10-3
J: TRBJ2-7

CDR3: ASKQGDIYTGELF
V: TRBV4-3
J: TRBJ2-2

CDR3: ASSIDGGGFANQPQH
V: TRBV19
J: TRBJ1-5

CDR3: ASSPPGQSSYNEQF
V: TRBV18
J: TRBJ2-1

CDR3: ASSSFGSSTDTQY
V: TRBV7-3
J: TRBJ2-3

CDR3: ASSQGAMGQETQY
V: TRBV3-1/TRBV3-2
J: TRBJ2-5

CDR3: ASSEFRDTEAF
V: TRBV10-1
J: TRBJ1-1

CDR3: ASSDSSGESSYEQY
V: TRBV2
J: TRBJ2-7

CDR3: ASSPPLGASSSGANVLT
V: TRBV18
J: TRBJ2-6

CDR3: SVVPAGATDTQY
V: TRBV29-1
J: TRBJ2-3

CDR3: ASSLTRSGELF
V: TRBV28
J: TRBJ2-2

CDR3: ASSLWGGPQETQY
V: TRBV5-1
J: TRBJ2-5

CDR3: ASSSVSYEQY
V: TRBV7-2
J: TRBJ2-7

CDR3: ASSLPGTGNGYT
V: TRBV6-5
J: TRBJ1-2

CDR3: ASSYSTSAYEQY
V: TRBV4-1
J: TRBJ2-7

CDR3: ASKDLTGVTGGYT
V: TRBV19
J: TRBJ1-2

CDR3: ASSLTGRGQY
V: TRBV3-1/TRBV3-2
J: TRBJ2-7

CDR3: ASSPRLGARAEQY
V: TRBV27
J: TRBJ2-7

CDR3: ASSQQDRGNGYT
V: TRBV3-1/TRBV3-2
J: TRBJ1-2

CDR3: ASSQESLAGGFYEQY
V: TRBV4-1
J: TRBJ2-7

CDR3: ASSQQGWMYTEAF
V: TRBV6-5
J: TRBJ1-1

CDR3: ATPGGNEQF
V: TRBV7-3
J: TRBJ2-1

CDR3: ASSHGTRDTDTQY
V: TRBV4-2
J: TRBJ2-3

CDR3: ATSKGQGAENEQF
V: TRBV15
J: TRBJ2-1

CDR3: ASSLRTSGNSYEQY
V: TRBV3-1/TRBV3-2
J: TRBJ2-7

CDR3: ASSLTSGGAGNTGELF
V: TRBV7-9
J: TRBJ2-2

CDR3: ASRGRDQPQH
V: TRBV6-6
J: TRBJ1-5

CDR3: ASSLEAGRSYEQY
V: TRBV7-2
J: TRBJ2-7

CDR3: ASARGGPVADTQY
V: TRBV6-5
J: TRBJ2-3

CDR3: ASSYSTEMPYGYT
V: TRBV6-6
J: TRBJ1-2

CDR3: ASSLGLPGGPQETQY
V: TRBV7-6
J: TRBJ2-5

CDR3: ASSQGLAQFNTQY
V: TRBV7-8
J: TRBJ2-3